This T cell receptor beta chain is drawn from a study of neurological immune-mediated disorders. The CDR3 runs to 15 residues. The trim removed 1 base at V and 2 bases at J, leaving 3 bases unmatched. CDR1 is LNHDA, CDR2 SQIVND, per germline (reference sequence). TCRdb fed the 5' RACE reads into MiXCR, producing one record per CDR3 protein. The repertoire includes roughly 48,000 distinct CDR3 sequences, about 26% of them detected once, and roughly a quarter sits in the top ten. J is TRBJ2-3 and V is TRBV19; 7 positions agree with TRBD1. What was sequenced was PBMCs. The receptor comes from a woman in her 70s in good health. The CDR3 loop is CASSIADRHTDTQYF. The CDR3 DNA is TGTGCCAGTAGTATAGCGGACAGGCACACAGATACGCAGTATTTT.